This TCR beta chain originates from a study of blood T cell repertoires in COVID-19 (dated by TCRdb to 2020 to 2022). With regard to the full study: Samples from collaborators originated in the United States, Italy and Spain and spanned both the acute and convalescent phases of COVID-19. The material from the prospective study consisted of cDNA or gDNA derived from T cells, B-cell-depleted T cells, or PBMCs. Subjects who had been exposed to COVID-19, were actively infected with it, or had recovered from it provided the deeply sampled blood TCRbeta repertoires that made up the dataset. The repertoires were released in a freely available public database meant as a resource for research on the immune response to SARS-CoV-2. Samples came from the ongoing ImmuneRACE study (first 160 participants) plus 1,254 subjects from 6 global collaborators. A de-identified subject ID, COVID-19 status, age in years and sex were almost always included in the sample metadata. Where available, HLA class I and class II types were taken from metadata supplied by the sample provider and were not determined by assay-based typing.

General conclusions and limits of the study: Clinical and demographic metadata were provided uncurated, with the amount varying by source and participant.

The immunoSEQ Assay, a bias-controlled multiplex PCR, was used to amplify TCRbeta CDR3 regions from genomic DNA. The source study handled its data this way. Within the assay, amplification of reference gene primers was used to estimate how many nucleated cells each sample contained. Sequence reads were collapsed and filtered to measure the absolute abundance of every unique TCRbeta CDR3 rearrangement. Productive Simpson clonality was computed per sample as the square root of Simpson's diversity index over productive rearrangements. The table was pulled from immuneACCESS by TCRdb, which kept in-frame rearrangements only. Such tables lose some clones; where checked, under half of the loss comes from unresolved V genes, and the rest has no known cause. From that table come the V and J calls and clone size; the DNA was used to work out D and trimming. Counted in this sample were around 300,000 clones; 65% to 90% of them appeared once. The ten biggest clones cover about an eighth of the sample.

From cysteine to phenylalanine, the CDR3 is 13 amino acids long. Of all the DNA, just the CDR3 is kept, 39 bases in frame from base 1. From a lookup of the germline V gene (reference sequence), CDR1 and CDR2 are LNHDA and SQIVND. Trimming takes 9 bases from V and 6 bases from J, and the germline ends sit 16 bases apart. The collaborating institutions used their own protocols to collect whole blood in K2EDTA tubes. For TCRbeta analysis, collaborator samples were shipped as frozen whole blood, as isolated PBMCs, or as DNA extracted from either sample type. To note about this clone: What this receptor recognizes is not known. No much larger clone is present one base from it, and per-base qualities are unavailable.

This sequence originates from a human donor in a cohort sampled during active COVID-19. Sequencing was done on a sample of peripheral blood. The chain couples TRBV19 to TRBJ2-3; matching of 5 bases hints at TRBD1 as the D gene. The DNA is TGTGCCAGCAAAGGCCAGGGCCGCGATACGCAGTATTTT. It translates to CASKGQGRDTQYF.